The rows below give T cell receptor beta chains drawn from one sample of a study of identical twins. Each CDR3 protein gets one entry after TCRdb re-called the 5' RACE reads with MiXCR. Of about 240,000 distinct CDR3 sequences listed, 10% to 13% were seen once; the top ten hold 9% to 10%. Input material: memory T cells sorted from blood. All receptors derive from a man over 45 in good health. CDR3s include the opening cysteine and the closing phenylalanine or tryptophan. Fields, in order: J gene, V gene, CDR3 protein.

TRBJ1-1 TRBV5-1 CASSVESEGTEAFF
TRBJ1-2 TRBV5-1 CASSSGTGAHGYTF
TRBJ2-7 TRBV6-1 CASYGLTYEQYF
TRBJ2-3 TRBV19 CASSKTVAGFYSDTQYF
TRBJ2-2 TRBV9 CASSVAPTGRGTGELFF
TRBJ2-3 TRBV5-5 CASSLSQAGRTDTQYF
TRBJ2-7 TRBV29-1 CSVLGGLFSYEQYF
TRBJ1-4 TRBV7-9 CASSFGFIAGGNEKLFF
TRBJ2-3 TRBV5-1 CASSLVPLLAGGPKLDTQYF
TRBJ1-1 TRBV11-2 CASSPQVPNTEAFF
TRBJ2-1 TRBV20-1 CSARAGGGDEQFF
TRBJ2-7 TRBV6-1 CASNRDSHTREQYF
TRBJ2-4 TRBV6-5 CASSYSGVENIQYF